The rows below give T cell receptor beta chains drawn from one sample of a study of blood T cell repertoires in COVID-19. Assay used: immunoSEQ multiplex PCR; TCRdb lists only in-frame clones, some missing. This sample yields 220,000 or so clones, of which about 86% are seen a single time; around 3.1% belongs to the top ten. The sequencing sample was made of peripheral blood. Receptor source: a woman younger than 45 who had recovered from COVID-19. CDR3s include the opening cysteine and the closing phenylalanine or tryptophan. The order of the fields is CDR3 protein, CDR3 DNA, clone size, J gene, V gene, D gene. The D gene is left open where the match is weak. Clone size, where shown, is once, few, many, or a class for clones that have expanded.

CDR3aa: CASSLDRVHEQFF; CDR3nt: TGTGCCAGCAGCCTGGACAGGGTCCATGAGCAGTTCTTC; abundance: .; j_gene: TRBJ2-1; v_gene: TRBV11-2; d_gene: TRBD1
CDR3aa: CASSDSRGRNQPQHF; CDR3nt: TGTGCCAGCAGTGATTCCAGGGGGCGCAATCAGCCCCAGCATTTT; abundance: .; j_gene: TRBJ1-5; v_gene: TRBV2; d_gene: TRBD1
CDR3aa: CASSDLGLADYEQYF; CDR3nt: TGTGCCAGCAGTGACCTGGGACTAGCGGACTACGAGCAGTACTTC; abundance: .; j_gene: TRBJ2-7; v_gene: TRBV2; d_gene: TRBD2
CDR3aa: CASSLTYQTILDTEAFF; CDR3nt: TGTGCCAGCAGCTTAACCTACCAGACAATTTTGGACACTGAAGCTTTCTTT; abundance: .; j_gene: TRBJ1-1; v_gene: TRBV7-3; d_gene: .
CDR3aa: CASSYTSPSYEQYF; CDR3nt: TGTGCCAGCAGTTACACTAGCCCCTCCTACGAGCAGTACTTC; abundance: .; j_gene: TRBJ2-7; v_gene: TRBV6-6; d_gene: .
CDR3aa: CASTPLGLAGSGSYEQYF; CDR3nt: TGTGCCAGCACCCCGCTGGGACTAGCGGGGTCGGGTTCCTACGAGCAGTACTTC; abundance: .; j_gene: TRBJ2-7; v_gene: TRBV28; d_gene: TRBD2
CDR3aa: CASSYDRGVAKNIQYF; CDR3nt: TGCGCCAGCAGTTATGACAGGGGAGTAGCCAAAAACATTCAGTACTTC; abundance: .; j_gene: TRBJ2-4; v_gene: TRBV5-1; d_gene: TRBD1
CDR3aa: CASSLVASGLNEQFF; CDR3nt: TGTGCCAGCAGCTTAGTGGCTAGCGGGTTAAATGAGCAGTTCTTC; abundance: .; j_gene: TRBJ2-1; v_gene: TRBV7-9; d_gene: TRBD2
CDR3aa: CASRLSDRSSYEQYF; CDR3nt: TGTGCCAGCCGATTATCGGACAGGAGCTCCTACGAGCAGTACTTC; abundance: once; j_gene: TRBJ2-7; v_gene: TRBV28; d_gene: TRBD1
CDR3aa: CASSVTGTVNEKLFF; CDR3nt: TGTGCCAGCAGCGTAACCGGGACAGTTAATGAAAAACTGTTTTTT; abundance: .; j_gene: TRBJ1-4; v_gene: TRBV9; d_gene: TRBD1
CDR3aa: CASSLGQIYEQYF; CDR3nt: TGTGCCAGCAGCTTGGGACAAATTTACGAGCAGTACTTC; abundance: .; j_gene: TRBJ2-7; v_gene: TRBV5-8; d_gene: .
CDR3aa: CASSPPDRGPQETQYF; CDR3nt: TGTGCCAGCTCACCCCCCGACAGGGGACCACAAGAGACCCAGTACTTC; abundance: .; j_gene: TRBJ2-5; v_gene: TRBV18; d_gene: TRBD1
CDR3aa: CASRDLGTFTDTQYF; CDR3nt: TGTGCCAGTAGGGATCTAGGGACTTTCACAGATACGCAGTATTTT; abundance: .; j_gene: TRBJ2-3; v_gene: TRBV19; d_gene: .
CDR3aa: CASILADRRDTGELFF; CDR3nt: TGTGCCAGCATTCTTGCGGATCGGCGAGACACCGGGGAGCTGTTTTTT; abundance: .; j_gene: TRBJ2-2; v_gene: TRBV28; d_gene: .
CDR3aa: CASTVSGSTDTQYF; CDR3nt: TGTGCCAGCACCGTTAGCGGTAGCACAGATACGCAGTATTTT; abundance: .; j_gene: TRBJ2-3; v_gene: TRBV2; d_gene: .
CDR3aa: CASLGTSQETQYF; CDR3nt: TGTGCCAGCCTGGGGACATCTCAAGAGACCCAGTACTTC; abundance: .; j_gene: TRBJ2-5; v_gene: TRBV21-1; d_gene: .
CDR3aa: CAREYISTSGAPGANVLTF; CDR3nt: TGTGCCAGAGAGTATATCAGTACTAGCGGGGCCCCTGGGGCCAACGTCCTGACTTTC; abundance: .; j_gene: TRBJ2-6; v_gene: TRBV19; d_gene: TRBD2
CDR3aa: CASSAQGTINEQFF; CDR3nt: TGTGCCAGCAGCGCACAGGGGACGATAAATGAGCAGTTCTTC; abundance: .; j_gene: TRBJ2-1; v_gene: TRBV6-5; d_gene: TRBD1
CDR3aa: CASSYYYEQYF; CDR3nt: TGTGCCAGCAGTTATTACTACGAGCAGTACTTC; abundance: .; j_gene: TRBJ2-7; v_gene: TRBV6-5; d_gene: .
CDR3aa: CSVEPSLQETQYF; CDR3nt: TGCAGCGTTGAACCTAGCCTCCAAGAGACCCAGTACTTC; abundance: .; j_gene: TRBJ2-5; v_gene: TRBV29-1; d_gene: .
CDR3aa: CASSRDGQGFYEQYF; CDR3nt: TGTGCCAGCAGCCGGGATGGACAGGGATTCTACGAGCAGTACTTC; abundance: once; j_gene: TRBJ2-7; v_gene: TRBV7-3; d_gene: TRBD1
CDR3aa: CALPPDRNSPLHF; CDR3nt: TGCGCCTTGCCTCCGGACAGAAATTCACCCCTCCACTTT; abundance: once; j_gene: TRBJ1-6; v_gene: TRBV5-1; d_gene: .
CDR3aa: CASSAGTFYNSPLHF; CDR3nt: TGTGCCAGCAGCGCCGGGACATTTTATAATTCACCCCTCCACTTT; abundance: .; j_gene: TRBJ1-6; v_gene: TRBV25-1; d_gene: .